What follows describes a single T cell receptor (beta chain). This clone's antigen is unknown. Per-nucleotide qualities are absent, and no much larger clonotype sits a single base away. At one collaborating source in Seattle, patients were enrolled during active infection and were followed longitudinally through the course of disease. Each collaborating institution followed its own protocols to collect whole blood in K2EDTA tubes. For TCRbeta analysis, collaborator samples were shipped as frozen whole blood, as isolated PBMCs, or as DNA extracted from either sample type. The immunoSEQ Assay, a bias-controlled multiplex PCR, was used to amplify TCRbeta CDR3 regions from genomic DNA. In the paper's pipeline: Within the assay, amplification of reference gene primers was used to estimate how many nucleated cells each sample contained. To quantify the absolute abundance of each unique TCRbeta CDR3 rearrangement, sequence reads were collapsed and filtered. For each sample, productive Simpson clonality was calculated as the square root of Simpson's diversity index across productive rearrangements. In its TCRdb copy, this immuneACCESS table keeps in-frame sequences only and misses some clones. Where compared with another copy, unresolved V genes explain less than half of these, and the others have no known cause. That table furnishes V, J and clone size, whereas the DNA furnished D and trimming. The sample yields about 170,000 clones; under 85% were counted once. 5.5% to 8% of the sample lies in the top ten.

The CDR3 contains 14 residues, cysteine and phenylalanine counted. CDR3 DNA is the only sequence kept; it has 42 bases, read in frame from the first base. Sequences SGHVS (CDR1) and FQNEAQ (CDR2) are obtained from the germline V gene. V loses 1 base of germline sequence and J loses 6 bases, and the interval between the two ends is 10 bases. The data were taken from a study of blood T cell repertoires in COVID-19 (TCRdb year 2020). With regard to the full study: The collaborator samples originated in the United States, Italy and Spain and spanned the acute and convalescent phases of COVID-19. The material from the prospective study consisted of cDNA or gDNA derived from T cells, B-cell-depleted T cells, or PBMCs. The dataset comprised deeply sampled blood TCRbeta repertoires from subjects exposed to, actively infected with, or recovered from COVID-19. The repertoires were released in a freely available public database meant as a resource for research on the immune response to SARS-CoV-2. The samples were drawn from two sources: the first 160 participants of the ongoing ImmuneRACE study, and over 1,000 subjects contributed by 6 global collaborators. Sample metadata almost always included a de-identified subject ID, COVID-19 status, age in years and sex. HLA class I and class II types, where available, came from metadata supplied by the sample provider rather than from assay-based typing.

The study at large found these results: The quantity of clinical and demographic metadata differed by source and by participant and was supplied without curation.

The chain links TRBV7-8 with TRBJ1-5; the D segment cannot be called with confidence. The sequenced sample consisted of peripheral blood. The source is an elderly man with COVID-19, enrolled during active disease. The bases read TGTGCCAGCAGCTTAGACGAGGGTCGTCAGCCCCAGCATTTT. Its amino acids are CASSLDEGRQPQHF.